This TCR beta chain was recovered during a study of tumor-infiltrating lymphocytes in oesophageal squamous cell carcinoma. This CDR3 contains 15 residues. Germline V gives CDR1 SGHTA, CDR2 FQGNSA. One entry per CDR3 protein, called by TCRdb with MiXCR from the PCR reads. The sample records over 10,000 distinct CDR3 sequences, roughly 56% being singletons. A word on this clonotype: This clone may be a read error of a much larger clone one base away.

The chain uses TRBV7-2 and TRBJ2-1, with 9 bases identical to TRBD2. The closer fit of TRBJ2-7 to the DNA end suggests the J call may be wrong. The sequenced sample consisted of esophageal tumor tissue. This TCR was recovered from a male donor with esophageal squamous cell carcinoma. The DNA for the CDR3 is TGTGCCAGCAGCCCTGGGACTAGCTCCTACAATGAGCAGTACTTC. Encoded protein: CASSPGTSSYNEQYF.